Below, 16 T cell receptor beta chains from the same sample are listed, as sequenced in a study of CD8+ T cells in alopecia areata. Described treatment: oral pan-JAK inhibitor, 5-10 mg twice daily. Reverse transcribed after extraction, RNA yielded cDNA as the sequencing template. Only in-frame clones appear in the TCRdb table, and some are missing; sequencing was by immunoSEQ multiplex PCR. The sample has approximately 150,000 clones, 50% to 75% seen once. The source material was CD4+ T cells sorted from blood, sampled at roughly week 58, from a patient treated with tofacitinib. The receptors were sampled from a human donor with alopecia areata.

The chain is built from TRBV29-1 and TRBJ2-1; 13 bases align to TRBD2. Per germline, CDR1 SQVTM and CDR2 ANQGSEA. There are 14 residues in the CDR3. Germline trimming cut 3 bases from V and 5 bases from J; bases unmatched to any gene: 1. The CDR3 loop is CSVEGLAGHNEQFF. The CDR3 DNA reads TGCAGCGTTGAGGGACTAGCGGGGCACAATGAGCAGTTCTTC.

The V and J genes are TRBV5-6 and TRBJ2-7, with TRBD2 matching 7 bases. The CDR3 is 15 residues long. V was pared by 10 bases and J by 1 base, with 14 bases of the junction left unmatched. CDR1 is SGHDT, CDR2 YYEEEE, per germline. DNA of the CDR3: TGTGCCTGGAGCGCCCCCATAGCGGGTTCCTACGAGCAGTACTTC. This sequence encodes CAWSAPIAGSYEQYF.

This clone was seen repeatedly, ten times or more. The J gene is TRBJ1-2, the V gene TRBV4-1, with D tentatively TRBD1 (6 bases). Germline values: CDR1 MGHRA, CDR2 YSYEKL. This CDR3 is built from 16 residues. V gave up 3 bases and J gave up 0 bases, with 14 bases separating them. CDR3 DNA: TGCGCCAGCAGCCAGGGGGGGGCTGGAGCTAACTATGGCTACACCTTC. This sequence encodes CASSQGGAGANYGYTF.

The rearrangement uses TRBV5-1 and TRBJ2-7; 9 bases align to TRBD2. This CDR3 comprises 14 residues. The V segment lost 4 bases and the J segment 2 bases; nucleotides outside the gene matches: 4. Germline CDR1 is SGHRS and CDR2 is YFSETQ. CDR3 nucleotide sequence: TGCGCCAGCAGCCCCGCTAGCGGGACCTACGAGCAGTACTTC. Amino acid sequence: CASSPASGTYEQYF.

This clone was seen only once. The chain is built from TRBV7-2 and TRBJ2-3; D is undetermined. Looked up from germline, CDR1 is SGHTA and CDR2 is FQGNSA. CDR3 length: 16 amino acids. V lost 0 bases and J 2 bases, leaving 12 bases between the germline ends. CDR3 DNA: TGTGCCAGCAGCTTAGCACCGATGGCCCTCACAGATACGCAGTATTTT. Translation gives CASSLAPMALTDTQYF.

The chain employs TRBV5-1 and TRBJ2-2; the match to TRBD1 covers 7 bases. Germline V CDR1 and CDR2: SGHRS, YFSETQ. V was pared by 3 bases and J by 1 base, with 3 bases of the junction left unmatched. There are 15 residues in the CDR3. The CDR3 DNA follows: TGCGCCAGCAGCTCGGGACAGCTGAACACCGGGGAGCTGTTTTTT. As protein: CASSSGQLNTGELFF.

Only a few counts were recorded for this clone. The rearrangement joins TRBV6-6 to TRBJ1-5; 8 nucleotides match TRBD1. V lost 6 bases and J lost 2; bases outside the gene matches: 3. The CDR3 runs 14 residues. The germline CDR1 and CDR2 sequences are MNHNY and SVGAGI (reference sequence). In DNA form, the CDR3 reads TGTGCCAGCAGACAGGGACAGGGCAATCAGCCCCAGCATTTT. Residues: CASRQGQGNQPQHF.

This chain uses TRBV14 with TRBJ1-2; possible D gene TRBD1, 6 bases. CDR3 length equals 16 residues. Germline CDR1 is SGHDN and CDR2 is FVKESK. Trimming pared 5 bases from V and 4 bases from J, leaving 20 bases between. For the CDR3, the DNA is TGTGCCAGCAGCGAATCTTCGGACAGCGGACTCTATGGCTACACCTTC. It specifies CASSESSDSGLYGYTF.

The count of this clone is one. The genes are TRBV14 and TRBJ1-2; D unresolved. Trimming removed 1 base from V and 2 bases from J, with 11 bases in between. The CDR3 consists of 15 residues. Germline lookup yields CDR1 SGHDN and CDR2 FVKESK. The CDR3 loop reads CASSQGLGGNYGYTF. CDR3 sequence (DNA): TGTGCCAGCAGCCAAGGTTTGGGTGGAAACTATGGCTACACCTTC.

CDR3 nucleotide sequence: TGTGCCAGCTCACCAGACCACTCAGATGGCTACACCTTC. This encodes CASSPDHSDGYTF. The chain has TRBV18 and TRBJ1-2, with unresolved D. Trimming stripped 2 bases from V and 6 bases from J, with 10 bases between. This CDR3 spans 13 amino acids. The V gene's germline CDR1 is KGHSH and CDR2 LQKENI.

The CDR3 coding sequence is TGTGCCACCAGCAGATCTGGGGTGACCAGCACCGGGGAGCTGTTTTTT. This gives the protein CATSRSGVTSTGELFF. V gene TRBV15 combines with J gene TRBJ2-2; D gene uncertain. Germline V lookup: CDR1 LNHNV, CDR2 YYDKDF (reference sequence). V was cut by 2 bases and J by 4 bases, with 14 bases left in between. The CDR3 totals 16 residues. Looking up the rest from reference TRBV15 and TRBJ2-2 gives the full variable domain: DAMVIQNPRYQVTQFGKPVTLSCSQTLNHNVMYWYQQKSSQAPKLLFHYYDKDFNNEADTPDNFQSRRPNTSFCFLDIRSPGLGDTAMYLCATSRSGVTSTGELFFGEGSRLTVL.

The chain uses TRBV6-5 and TRBJ1-4; 8 bases are a match to TRBD1. V was clipped by 4 bases and J by 8 bases; unmatched bases: 9. Germline values: CDR1 MNHEY, CDR2 SVGAGI. The CDR3 runs to 15 residues. The CDR3 region has the DNA TGTGCCAGCAGTTTTGGACAGGGAGCGACGGAAAAACTGTTTTTT. The encoded protein is CASSFGQGATEKLFF.

On this clone: Within the sample, other DNA sequences also encode this same CDR3. The CDR3 bases are TGTGCCAGCAGCCTAGACAGTCAGCCCCAGCATTTT. This translates into CASSLDSQPQHF. V and J are TRBV7-9 and TRBJ1-5, with TRBD1 as a possible D gene (5 bases). There are 12 residues in the CDR3. Germline V gene data show CDR1 as SEHNR and CDR2 as FQNEAQ (reference sequence). V shed 5 bases and J shed 6 bases, with 8 bases lying between them.

The gene calls are TRBV6-1 and TRBJ2-7, with D maybe TRBD1 (6 bases). This CDR3 is built from 15 residues. CDR1 is MNHNS and CDR2 is SASEGT in the germline V gene. With 5 bases removed from V and 2 bases from J, the gap between germline ends came to 16 bases. CDR3 sequence (DNA): TGTGCCAGCAGTACACAGGGTACGGGGCCCTACGAGCAGTACTTC. Protein sequence: CASSTQGTGPYEQYF.

This sequence joins TRBV19 and TRBJ2-1; no firm D call. Trimming removed 3 bases from V and 0 bases from J, with 6 bases in between. Germline CDR1 and CDR2: LNHDA and SQIVND (reference sequence). There are 14 residues in the CDR3. CDR3 residues: CASSMLSSYNEQFF. The CDR3 nucleotides are TGTGCCAGTAGTATGTTGAGCTCCTACAATGAGCAGTTCTTC.

The rearrangement links TRBV4-2 to TRBJ1-2, with D unclear. Trimming shortened V by 0 bases and J by 5 bases, and 13 bases separated the two germline ends. The CDR3 has 15 residues. CDR1 and CDR2 (germline): LGHNA, YNFKEQ. CDR3 in amino acids: CASSQDGQAGYGYTF. In DNA, the CDR3 is TGTGCCAGCAGCCAAGACGGGCAGGCGGGTTATGGCTACACCTTC.